This TCR beta chain was recorded in a study of blood T cells in healthy people across ages. Primed by a sample-barcoded 5' primer and a J-beta primer mix, a second PCR proceeded for about 6 to 12 cycles. Template switching added a 12-random-nucleotide identifier to every cDNA molecule. Using its own MiXCR run on the 5' RACE reads, TCRdb lists one record per CDR3 protein. Of more than 1.4 million distinct CDR3 sequences in the sample, around 39% were seen once. V lost 5 bases to trimming and J lost 3 bases, with 14 bases between them. Germline CDR1 SGHAT, CDR2 FQNNGV. The CDR3 sequence is 15 residues long.

The receptor's source is a woman between 18 and 29 years old in good health. V and J are TRBV11-2 and TRBJ2-1, with D maybe TRBD1 (5 bases). Sequenced: blood. The CDR3 here is CASSPGWTIYNEQFF. CDR3 DNA: TGTGCCAGCAGCCCAGGGTGGACAATCTACAATGAGCAGTTCTTC.